The present entry profiles one TCR beta chain with its context. Its matching antigen is unknown. iRepertoire HTBI primers and Arm-PCR of CDR3 regions built TCR beta libraries. TCRdb itself ran the multiplex PCR reads through MiXCR, one entry per CDR3 protein. This table has roughly 500,000 distinct CDR3 sequences, approximately 23% appearing once. CDR1 is KGHSH, CDR2 LQKENI, per germline. The CDR3 extends over 14 amino acids. With V trimmed by 5 bases and J by 3 bases, 2 bases remained unmatched. This sample stems from a study of regulatory T cells in long-lasting Graves disease. Turning to the study itself: Persistent Graves' disease denoted over 5 years of antithyroid drugs plus positive TSH receptor antibodies. General observations from the study: In persistent patients, shared public clonotypes (under 3,000) outnumbered those in new patients (roughly 1,000). Newly diagnosed disease favored TRBV20-1 and TRBJ2-1 over persistent disease.

As to time point: persistent/refractory GD, antithyroid drugs over 5 years with positive TRAb. PBMCs were the source of the RNA used for TCR sequencing. The source is a female donor with Graves disease. The input for sequencing was peripheral blood mononuclear cells (PBMCs), taken when the disease was refractory, from a patient treated with antithyroid drugs. The gene calls are TRBV18 and TRBJ1-2; TRBD1 matches at 11 bases. CDR3 protein: CASSTGQGDYGYTF. DNA for the CDR3: TGTGCCAGCTCAACGGGACAGGGGGACTATGGCTACACCTTC.